This is a list of T cell receptor beta chains from one sample in a study of regulatory T cells in long-lasting Graves disease. TCRdb reprocessed the multiplex PCR reads with MiXCR, giving one entry per CDR3 protein. The repertoire holds over 500,000 distinct CDR3 sequences, about 16% seen once, with around 11% in the top ten. These same data were also listed under a study on T cells in Graves' hyperthyroidism and ophthalmopathy.

The material was peripheral blood mononuclear cells (PBMCs), obtained at new diagnosis, from a patient treated with antithyroid drugs. Source of these receptors: a man younger than 30 with Graves disease. Each CDR3 is given with its conserved first and last residue. The D gene is left open where the match is weak. Expanded clones are given a class, and other clones once, few, many or no size at all.

CASSQDLDRGNYGYTF	TGCGCCAGCAGCCAAGACCTTGACAGGGGCAACTATGGCTACACCTTC	TRBJ1-2	TRBV4-1	TRBD1	few
CASSHSNPYRDNYEQYF	TGTGCCAGCAGCCATTCGAATCCCTACCGGGACAACTACGAGCAGTACTTC	TRBJ2-7	TRBV3-1	-	-
CASSQVMTAEQYF	TGTGCCAGCAGCCAAGTCATGACCGCCGAGCAGTACTTC	TRBJ2-7	TRBV14	-	few
CASTRTGANYGYTF	TGTGCCAGCACCCGTACAGGGGCGAACTATGGCTACACCTTC	TRBJ1-2	TRBV27	TRBD1	many
CAWMQFDGYTF	TGTGCCTGGATGCAGTTCGATGGCTACACCTTC	TRBJ1-2	TRBV30	-	many
CAAQMGQLSNTGELFF	TGTGCCGCCCAGATGGGGCAGCTTTCGAACACCGGGGAGCTGTTTTTT	TRBJ2-2	TRBV10-3	-	few
CASSPRADLYEQYF	TGTGCCAGCAGCCCGCGGGCAGACCTCTACGAGCAGTACTTC	TRBJ2-7	TRBV27	-	-
CASSDEGQGRVDTQYF	TGCGCCAGCAGTGATGAAGGGCAGGGTAGAGTAGATACGCAGTATTTT	TRBJ2-3	TRBV10-1	-	-
CASSASGRAFENEQFF	TGCGCCAGCAGCGCGAGCGGGAGGGCCTTTGAAAATGAGCAGTTCTTC	TRBJ2-1	TRBV4-1	TRBD2	few
CASVTQREWVNEQFF	TGTGCCAGCGTCACCCAGCGGGAGTGGGTCAATGAGCAGTTCTTC	TRBJ2-1	TRBV7-9	TRBD2	many
CSAITGGSETQYF	TGCAGTGCTATTACAGGGGGCTCGGAGACCCAGTACTTC	TRBJ2-5	TRBV20-1	TRBD1	few
CASRVQGSQPQHF	TGTGCCAGCAGGGTACAGGGGTCCCAGCCCCAGCATTTT	TRBJ1-5	TRBV2	TRBD1	many
CASSVRGDLHTGELFF	TGTGCCAGCAGCGTGAGAGGAGACCTACACACCGGGGAGCTGTTTTTT	TRBJ2-2	TRBV9	-	-
CSARSLGTSGRAGTGELFF	TGCAGTGCTAGAAGCCTCGGGACTAGCGGGAGGGCCGGTACCGGGGAGCTGTTTTTT	TRBJ2-2	TRBV20-1	TRBD2	-
CASSGERVATPRRYEQFF	TGCGCCAGCAGTGGGGAGCGGGTAGCGACGCCCCGGAGGTATGAGCAGTTCTTC	TRBJ2-1	TRBV10-1	-	many
CASINGGSSSYEQYF	TGTGCCAGCATTAACGGAGGGTCCAGCTCCTACGAGCAGTACTTC	TRBJ2-7	TRBV12-3/TRBV12-4	-	many
CASSHIRDNEKLFF	TGTGCCAGCAGTCATATCCGGGACAATGAAAAACTGTTTTTT	TRBJ1-4	TRBV28	-	many
CASSAGRGTGELFF	TGCGCCAGCAGCGCTGGACGCGGAACCGGGGAGCTGTTTTTT	TRBJ2-2	TRBV5-1	-	-
CASSLAGGGVTDTQYF	TGTGCCAGCAGTTTAGCGGGGGGCGGGGTCACAGATACGCAGTATTTT	TRBJ2-3	TRBV12-3/TRBV12-4	-	few
CASTARNIQYF	TGTGCCAGTACCGCACGGAACATTCAGTACTTC	TRBJ2-4	TRBV19	-	-
CASSLDSPAVTAYF	TGTGCCAGCAGCTTAGATTCTCCTGCGGTGACTGCATACTTC	TRBJ2-7	TRBV11-1	-	few
CASSLGGTQSYEQYF	TGTGCCAGCAGCTTGGGGGGGACCCAAAGTTACGAGCAGTACTTC	TRBJ2-7	TRBV11-2	TRBD2	many
CASSTGRLYEQYF	TGTGCCAGTAGTACCGGACGGCTCTACGAGCAGTACTTC	TRBJ2-7	TRBV19	-	once
CASSSGTVNEKLFF	TGTGCCAGCAGTTCCGGGACAGTAAATGAAAAACTGTTTTTT	TRBJ1-4	TRBV12-3/TRBV12-4	TRBD1	many
CASSSSRGSTDTQYF	TGTGCCAGCAGCTCGTCCCGGGGCAGCACAGATACGCAGTATTTT	TRBJ2-3	TRBV7-6	-	many
CASSYRAGVRPNEQFF	TGTGCCAGCAGTTACAGGGCAGGAGTACGTCCCAATGAGCAGTTCTTC	TRBJ2-1	TRBV6-9	-	few
CSARDSGAGACDEQYF	TGCAGTGCTAGAGATTCGGGGGCGGGAGCGTGCGACGAGCAGTACTTC	TRBJ2-7	TRBV20-1	-	-
CASSFFTGANVLTF	TGTGCCAGCAGCTTTTTCACTGGGGCCAACGTCCTGACTTTC	TRBJ2-6	TRBV5-6	-	-
CAWSDLGPMNSPLHF	TGTGCCTGGAGTGATCTGGGACCTATGAATTCACCCCTCCACTTT	TRBJ1-6	TRBV30	-	few
CSHRGTLTGELFF	TGCAGTCATCGCGGGACCCTCACCGGGGAGCTGTTTTTT	TRBJ2-2	TRBV20-1	-	-
CSASPPGQEGYEQYF	TGCAGTGCTAGTCCTCCGGGACAGGAGGGCTACGAGCAGTACTTC	TRBJ2-7	TRBV20-1	TRBD1	-
CASSLAGGSDEQYF	TGTGCCAGCAGTCTAGCGGGGGGTAGCGACGAGCAGTACTTC	TRBJ2-7	TRBV6-2/TRBV6-3	TRBD2	few
CSAVLRQGAYEQYF	TGCAGTGCTGTCCTTCGACAGGGGGCCTACGAGCAGTACTTC	TRBJ2-7	TRBV20-1	TRBD1	-
CAIKSSAEETQYF	TGTGCCATCAAATCTTCGGCTGAGGAGACCCAGTACTTC	TRBJ2-5	TRBV10-3	-	many
CASSLLDQETQYF	TGCGCCAGCAGCTTGCTAGACCAAGAGACCCAGTACTTC	TRBJ2-5	TRBV5-1	-	once